The 11 T cell receptor beta chains given below trace back to one sample, sequenced in a study of vaccination and CD4 T cells after COVID-19. Their antigen targets remain unknown. At the Johns Hopkins FTIC core, DNA taken from cultured CD4+ T cells was sequenced by way of the Oncomine TCR Beta short-read assay. TCRdb independently ran MiXCR on the PCR reads; one entry per CDR3 protein. The data show some 20,000 distinct CDR3 sequences, approximately 31% seen once. As to treatment: roughly 11-day PBMC culture with coronavirus spike peptide pools or control peptides (ViraFEST assay). The sample was cultured CD4+ T cells from blood. These receptors all come from a human donor with COVID-19.

The chain joins TRBV20-1 to TRBJ2-3, with TRBD1 matching over 10 bases. CDR1 is DFQATT, CDR2 SNEGSKA, per germline (reference sequence). J was trimmed by 4 bases and V by 5 bases; bases with no gene match: 9. This CDR3 region has 15 residues. Here the CDR3 reads CSADRTGGVSDTQYF. The DNA of the CDR3 is TGCAGTGCTGACCGGACAGGGGGAGTGTCAGATACGCAGTATTTT.

The chain recombines TRBV7-3 with TRBJ2-3; 8 nucleotides align to TRBD2. Per the germline V gene, CDR1 is SGHTA and CDR2 is FQGTGA. This CDR3 region has 15 residues. V was clipped by 0 bases and J by 5 bases; unmatched bases: 4. The CDR3 here is CASSLTGGDGDTQYF. The CDR3 coding sequence is TGTGCCAGCAGCTTAACCGGGGGGGATGGAGATACGCAGTATTTT.

This clonotype was seen a few times. The genes are TRBV27 and TRBJ2-7; D may be TRBD1 (5 bases). Trimming left V 1 base short and J 0 bases short, with 22 bases between. CDR3 length equals 19 residues. Germline lookup yields CDR1 MNHEY and CDR2 SMNVEV (reference sequence). The CDR3 reads CASSLYPISTAITSYEQYF. The CDR3 bases are TGTGCCAGCAGTTTATACCCCATTTCGACAGCCATCACCTCCTACGAGCAGTACTTC.

V is TRBV7-9 and J is TRBJ2-5; 11 bases fit TRBD2. V shed 6 bases and J 5 bases; nucleotides not matched to a gene: 8. This CDR3 region has 15 residues. CDR1 and CDR2 from the germline V gene are SEHNR and FQNEAQ (reference sequence). For the CDR3, the DNA is TGTGCCAGCAGATCCTTAGCGGGGGGGTTGGAGACCCAGTACTTC. Its protein is CASRSLAGGLETQYF.

The chain employs TRBV7-2 and TRBJ1-3, with no clear D. Trimming removed 1 base at V and 0 bases at J, with 10 bases between. There are 16 residues in the CDR3. Germline assignment: CDR1 SGHTA and CDR2 FQGNSA. The CDR3 DNA reads TGTGCCAGCAGCTTAGAAGGGTTGGGCTCTGGAAACACCATATATTTT. Protein: CASSLEGLGSGNTIYF.

This clonotype was found a few times. The chain is built from TRBV15 and TRBJ1-2, with D unresolved. Trimming took 5 bases from V and 8 from J, leaving 21 bases between them. Germline lookup yields CDR1 LNHNV and CDR2 YYDKDF (reference sequence). The CDR3 contains 15 residues. In nucleotides, the CDR3 is TGTGCCACCAGCGCTCCTGTCTCGGTCCCCGGCGGCTACACCTTC. Its protein is CATSAPVSVPGGYTF.

V and J are TRBV18 and TRBJ1-4; perhaps TRBD1 as D (6 bases). Germline V gene sequence: CDR1 KGHSH, CDR2 LQKENI. CDR3 length: 13 residues. V lost 4 bases to trimming and J lost 7 bases, with 10 bases between them. The CDR3 DNA follows: TGTGCCAGCTCACGGGGACAAGTTGAAAAACTGTTTTTT. Translation: CASSRGQVEKLFF.

J is TRBJ1-2 and V is TRBV6-1; D gene uncertain. CDR3 length equals 12 residues. Germline CDR1 and CDR2: MNHNS and SASEGT. V was shortened by 2 bases and J by 4 bases, with 5 bases between the two germline ends. As DNA, the CDR3 is TGTGCCAGCAGTGAACGGTTCTATGGCTACACCTTC. Translated: CASSERFYGYTF.

This clonotype was seen just once. A much bigger clone sits one base away, suggesting this may be a read error. The CDR3 region is CASHRGQPLSNQPQHF. DNA of the CDR3: TGTGCCAGCCATAGGGGGCAGCCCCTTAGCAATCAGCCCCAGCATTTT. The genes are TRBV6-4 and TRBJ1-5, with TRBD1 matching 7 bases. Germline CDR1 is MRHNA and CDR2 is SNTAGT. V trimming: 8 bases; J trimming: 0 bases; junction bases outside the gene matches: 10. This CDR3 spans 16 amino acids.

This clonotype was seen a handful of times. This chain uses TRBV20-1 with TRBJ2-5, with TRBD2 identical over 11 bases. Germline CDR1 DFQATT, CDR2 SNEGSKA (reference sequence). J gave up 5 bases and V 2 bases, and 7 bases lay outside the gene matches. The CDR3 has 15 residues. DNA of the CDR3: TGCAGTGCTAGATCCAAAACTAGCGGGGGTGAGACCCAGTACTTC. It is translated as CSARSKTSGGETQYF.

This chain uses TRBV7-2 with TRBJ2-1; D may be TRBD1 (5 bases). This CDR3 is 17 amino acids long. The ends were cut back, 1 base at V and 4 bases at J, with 17 bases in the middle. Per germline, CDR1 SGHTA and CDR2 FQGNSA. CDR3: CASSLVSGKGSYNEQFF. The CDR3 DNA follows: TGTGCCAGCAGCTTAGTTTCAGGGAAGGGTTCGTACAATGAGCAGTTCTTC.